This T cell receptor (beta chain) was obtained from a study of blood T cell repertoires in COVID-19. About the study: COVID-19 samples, acute and convalescent, were from the United States, Italy and Spain.

Methods used by the authors: Amplification with reference gene primers provided the estimates of nucleated cell counts. Sequenced by immunoSEQ multiplex PCR; TCRdb stores in-frame clones only, minus some. The V and J calls and clone size were taken over from that table, and D and trimming were inferred from the DNA. The sample lists over 300,000 clones; around 89% were seen once. This clone was found once. Looked up from germline, CDR1 is SGHTA and CDR2 is FQGNSA. The CDR3 runs 13 residues. V lost 5 bases to trimming and J lost 5 bases; unmatched junction nucleotides: 5. Clinical history as reported by participants underpinned cohort assignment.

The sequenced material came from PBMCs or T cells enriched from blood (not recorded which). The TCR was taken from a woman in her thirties with acute COVID-19. The gene calls are TRBV7-2 and TRBJ2-7; 8 nucleotides agree with TRBD1. As DNA, the CDR3 is TGTGCCAGCAGCCGGACAGGGTCGCACGAGCAGTACTTC. It translates to CASSRTGSHEQYF.